This TCR beta chain was identified during a study of glioma-infiltrating T cells after dendritic cell vaccination. Background on the study: Dendritic cell vaccination trial patients had either newly diagnosed or recurrent glioblastoma.

Germline loops: CDR1 SGHAT, CDR2 FQDESV (reference sequence). Trimming cost V 1 base and J 6 bases, with 18 bases left between them. The CDR3 loop spans 16 amino acids. The data were produced by immunoSEQ multiplex PCR, yet TCRdb's version contains in-frame clones alone and is incomplete. The table has roughly 90,000 clones, around 84% seen once. Study-level results: Complete blood and tumor specimen sets were limited to few patients. Higher pretreatment TIL content predicted longer progression-free time and survival.

To note about this clone: Its antigen remains unknown.

The material was blood, obtained before dendritic cell vaccination. The rearrangement uses TRBV11-1 and TRBJ1-1, with D maybe TRBD1 (6 bases). The source is a human donor with glioblastoma. Written as DNA, the CDR3 is TGTGCCAGCAGCTTAGTCGGAGGCAGGGGTAAGGCTGAAGCTTTCTTT. This gives the protein CASSLVGGRGKAEAFF.